This passage covers 10 T cell receptor beta chains from one sample sequenced in a study of cytomegalovirus exposure and HLA in healthy donors. Primers for the PCR totalled 60 Vbeta and 13 Jbeta. Measured with immunoSEQ multiplex PCR; TCRdb has only the in-frame clones, and not every one. The table shows more than 100,000 clones, with more than 75% occurring only once. The specimen was PBMCs. The source is a woman aged 50 to 60 in good health and CMV-seropositive.

The V and J genes are TRBV19 and TRBJ2-7; TRBD1 matches 7 bases. This CDR3 has 13 residues. Germline values: CDR1 LNHDA, CDR2 SQIVND (reference sequence). J gave up 3 bases and V 9 bases, and 8 bases lay outside the gene matches. DNA of the CDR3: TGTGCCAGCACGGACAGGTTCAACTACGAGCAGTACTTC. This translates into CASTDRFNYEQYF.

The V gene is TRBV2, the J gene TRBJ2-7; D uncertain. V was cut by 7 bases and J by 7 bases, with 11 bases left in between. The germline gives CDR1 SNHLY, CDR2 FYNNEI. The CDR3 contains 11 residues. The CDR3 DNA follows: TGTGCCAGCAACTCGCTCGGGGAGCAGTACTTC. Translating gives CASNSLGEQYF.

J is TRBJ2-7 and V is TRBV27, with TRBD2 identical over 7 bases. V gave up 4 bases and J gave up 4 bases; unmatched junction bases: 7. CDR1 and CDR2 from the germline V gene are MNHEY and SMNVEV (reference sequence). The CDR3 totals 14 residues. CDR3 coding DNA: TGTGCCAGCAGTTATATGGGGGGGAGGTACGAGCAGTACTTC. Amino acids: CASSYMGGRYEQYF.

This clone was seen a few times. The V and J genes are TRBV6-1 and TRBJ1-1; D perhaps matches TRBD1 (5 bases). Germline loops: CDR1 MNHNS, CDR2 SASEGT. CDR3 length: 14 residues. The ends were cut back, 2 bases at V and 6 bases at J, with 13 bases in the middle. CDR3 DNA sequence: TGTGCCAGCAGTGAACAGGGTTTCGGACCTGAAGCTTTCTTT. This sequence encodes CASSEQGFGPEAFF.

The chain is built from TRBV6-1 and TRBJ2-2; 12 nucleotides align to TRBD2. V was clipped by 3 bases and J by 6 bases; unmatched bases: 5. CDR3 length: 16 amino acids. Germline lookup yields CDR1 MNHNS and CDR2 SASEGT. The CDR3: CASSDRLAGGPGELFF. DNA of the CDR3: TGTGCCAGCAGTGATCGGCTAGCGGGAGGGCCCGGGGAGCTGTTTTTT.

On this clone itself: The junction shows a germline mismatch at one end, possibly a read error. The V and J genes are TRBV9 and TRBJ2-4, with 9 bases aligning to TRBD2. The CDR3 contains 14 residues. Germline-derived CDR1 and CDR2 are SGDLS and YYNGEE. CDR3 amino acids: CASSPLGLANSQYF. In DNA form, the CDR3 reads TGTGCCAGCAGCCCCCTGGGACTAGCAAACAGTCAGTACTTC.

The count of this clone is one. The CDR3 DNA sequence: TGTGCCAGCAGTGGGACTGTAGCTAACTATGGCTACACCTTC. It is translated as CASSGTVANYGYTF. This chain links TRBV6-1 with TRBJ1-2; D not certain. The CDR3 spans 14 residues. The V end lost 4 bases, the J end lost 0 bases, and 9 bases lay between the germline ends. Per the germline V gene, CDR1 is MNHNS and CDR2 is SASEGT.

The chain recombines TRBV18 with TRBJ1-2; D remains ambiguous. Trimming took off 3 bases at V and 4 bases at J, with 12 bases between the two ends. CDR3 length: 14 residues. Germline V gene lookup returns CDR1 KGHSH and CDR2 LQKENI. CDR3 sequence (DNA): TGTGCCAGCTCACCGCCGGGGAACGTCTATGGCTACACCTTC. It yields the protein CASSPPGNVYGYTF.

Here the CDR3 reads CASSLAAGTGERNEKLFF. DNA of the CDR3: TGTGCCAGCAGCTTAGCGGCCGGGACAGGGGAGCGTAATGAAAAACTGTTTTTT. The chain recombines TRBV7-9 with TRBJ1-4, with TRBD1 matching over 10 bases. Germline loops: CDR1 SEHNR, CDR2 FQNEAQ (reference sequence). The CDR3 runs 18 residues. V shed 0 bases and J 4 bases; nucleotides not matched to a gene: 8. The full variable domain, rest sourced from reference TRBV7-9 and TRBJ1-4, is DTGVSQNPRHKITKRGQNVTFRCDPISEHNRLYWYRQTLGQGPEFLTYFQNEAQLEKSRLLSDRFSAERPKGSFSTLEIQRTEQGDSAMYLCASSLAAGTGERNEKLFFGSGTQLSVL.

This clone showed up just once. The CDR3 region has the DNA TGTGCCAGCAGTGAAGCCCCAGGGGTGACCTACGAGCAGTACTTC. Its translation: CASSEAPGVTYEQYF. The rearrangement uses TRBV6-1 and TRBJ2-7; possibly TRBD1 for D (6 bases). Germline CDR1 is MNHNS and CDR2 is SASEGT. The CDR3 is 15 amino acids. V lost 0 bases and J lost 2, with 11 bases in between.